The rows below give T cell receptor beta chains drawn from one sample of a study of blood T cell repertoires in COVID-19. Repertoires were generated with immunoSEQ multiplex PCR, while TCRdb's copy carries only in-frame clones and drops some. The table has 130,000 to 150,000 clones, approximately 91% seen once. The source material was peripheral blood. These receptors all stem from a human donor in a cohort sampled during active COVID-19. The CDR3 runs from the conserved cysteine through the conserved F or W. The D gene is left open where the match is weak. The size field is filled for only some rows; it gives once, few, many or a size class.

j_gene	abundance	v_gene	d_gene	CDR3aa	CDR3nt
TRBJ1-3	-	TRBV6-5	-	CASWPNSSGNTIYF	TGTGCCAGCTGGCCGAACAGCTCTGGAAACACCATATATTTT
TRBJ2-1	-	TRBV28	-	CASSFGDVYEQFF	TGTGCCAGCAGTTTCGGGGATGTCTATGAGCAGTTCTTC
TRBJ1-6	-	TRBV19	TRBD1	CASKDRATSPLHF	TGTGCCAGTAAGGACAGGGCCACATCACCCCTCCACTTT
TRBJ1-1	once	TRBV28	-	CASSLRTSEAFF	TGTGCCAGCAGTTTACGGACATCTGAAGCTTTCTTT
TRBJ1-1	-	TRBV19	-	CASSIGGIEAFF	TGTGCCAGTAGTATTGGGGGGATTGAAGCTTTCTTT
TRBJ2-7	few	TRBV7-9	-	CASSPLRLDSYEQYF	TGTGCCAGCAGCCCTTTACGACTGGACTCCTACGAGCAGTACTTC
TRBJ2-7	-	TRBV28	-	CASSGFYEQYF	TGTGCCAGCAGTGGCTTCTACGAGCAGTACTTC
TRBJ2-3	-	TRBV6-5	TRBD1	CASSPGTGPDTQYF	TGTGCCAGCAGCCCCGGGACAGGGCCAGATACGCAGTATTTT
TRBJ2-5	-	TRBV6-2/TRBV6-3	TRBD1	CASSSGQAGQETQYF	TGTGCCAGCAGTTCCGGACAGGCCGGCCAAGAGACCCAGTACTTC
TRBJ2-2	-	TRBV19	TRBD1	CATLDRGTTGELFF	TGTGCCACCCTCGACAGGGGAACCACCGGGGAGCTGTTTTTT
TRBJ1-4	-	TRBV5-4	-	CASSLDRATSNEKLFF	TGTGCCAGCAGCTTGGACAGGGCCACTTCTAATGAAAAACTGTTTTTT
TRBJ1-4	-	TRBV28	TRBD1	CASSEPGQDEKLFF	TGTGCCAGCAGTGAGCCGGGACAGGATGAAAAACTGTTTTTT
TRBJ1-4	-	TRBV9	TRBD1	CASSAREGATNEKLFF	TGTGCCAGCAGCGCACGCGAGGGGGCGACTAATGAAAAACTGTTTTTT
TRBJ1-1	-	TRBV19	TRBD1	CASSGTENTEAFF	TGTGCCAGTAGTGGGACAGAGAACACTGAAGCTTTCTTT
TRBJ1-6	-	TRBV6-5	TRBD1	CASSYTGQGLGSPLHF	TGTGCCAGCAGTTACACGGGACAGGGTCTTGGTTCACCCCTCCACTTT
TRBJ2-7	-	TRBV7-2	TRBD2	CASSLSSGRAAEQYF	TGTGCCAGCAGCTTATCAAGCGGGAGGGCCGCCGAGCAGTACTTC
TRBJ2-1	-	TRBV9	TRBD2	CASGAGGLSNEQFF	TGTGCCAGCGGGGCGGGGGGGCTCAGCAATGAGCAGTTCTTC
TRBJ1-2	-	TRBV6-2/TRBV6-3	-	CASSYAASTQFF	TGTGCCAGCAGTTACGCAGCTAGCACCCAATTCTTC
TRBJ2-3	-	TRBV6-2/TRBV6-3	-	CASSYVRRGPFTDTQYF	TGTGCCAGCAGTTACGTGAGGCGGGGGCCATTCACAGATACGCAGTATTTT
TRBJ2-1	-	TRBV19	-	CASSMAGGSYNEQFF	TGTGCCAGTAGTATGGCCGGAGGATCCTACAATGAGCAGTTCTTC
TRBJ2-1	once	TRBV18	TRBD1	CASSTTTGAGSYNEQFF	TGTGCCAGCTCAACAACGACAGGGGCAGGCTCCTACAATGAGCAGTTCTTC
TRBJ1-1	-	TRBV19	TRBD1	CASSVTGGLNVGAFF	TGTGCCAGTAGTGTGACAGGGGGCTTGAACGTAGGAGCTTTCTTT
TRBJ2-1	-	TRBV4-1	TRBD2	CASSQPGLAGEEQFF	TGCGCCAGCAGCCAACCGGGACTAGCGGGAGAGGAGCAGTTCTTC
TRBJ1-5	-	TRBV7-9	TRBD1	CASSLATGQGNQPQHF	TGTGCCAGCAGCTTAGCTACGGGACAGGGGAATCAGCCCCAGCATTTT
TRBJ2-2	-	TRBV6-4	-	CASRRETGSGELFF	TGTGCCAGCAGACGCGAAACAGGTTCCGGGGAGCTGTTTTTT
TRBJ2-7	-	TRBV11-2	-	CASSPGVIKNF	TGTGCCAGCAGCCCCGGGGTAATAAAGAACTTC